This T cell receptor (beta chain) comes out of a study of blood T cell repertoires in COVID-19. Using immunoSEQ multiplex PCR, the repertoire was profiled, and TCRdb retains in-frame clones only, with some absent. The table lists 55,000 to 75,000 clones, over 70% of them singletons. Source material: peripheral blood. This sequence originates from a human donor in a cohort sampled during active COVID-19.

Written as DNA, the CDR3 is TGTGCCAGCAGCGAGGGGACAGGGATGAAACTGTTTTTT. It specifies CASSEGTGMKLFF. The chain joins TRBV7-9 to TRBJ1-4, with TRBD1 identical over 9 bases. J gave up 11 bases and V 5 bases, and 6 bases lay outside the gene matches. This CDR3 has 13 residues. The germline gives CDR1 SEHNR, CDR2 FQNEAQ (reference sequence).